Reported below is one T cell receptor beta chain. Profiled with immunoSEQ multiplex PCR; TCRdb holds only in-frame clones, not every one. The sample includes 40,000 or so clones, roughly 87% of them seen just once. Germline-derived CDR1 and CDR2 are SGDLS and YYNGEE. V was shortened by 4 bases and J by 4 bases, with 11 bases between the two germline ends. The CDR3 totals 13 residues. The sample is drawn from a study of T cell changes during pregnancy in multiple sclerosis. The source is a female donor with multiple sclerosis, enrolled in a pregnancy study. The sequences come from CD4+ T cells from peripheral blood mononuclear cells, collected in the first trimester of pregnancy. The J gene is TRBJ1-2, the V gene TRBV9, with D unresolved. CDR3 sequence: CASSTTLLYGYTF. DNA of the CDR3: TGTGCCAGCAGCACAACCCTCCTCTATGGCTACACCTTC.